This TCR beta chain was sequenced during a study of T cells in Graves' hyperthyroidism and ophthalmopathy. Overall study results and limits: Most clonotypes expanded in thyroid above 0.001 were likewise present in blood. Ophthalmopathy could be told apart from stable hyperthyroidism with a 13 V-J model.

This clonotype was seen repeatedly, ten times or more. Antigen specificity is unknown. Roughly 9.1 ml of fresh peripheral blood supplied the PBMCs. RNA transcripts were the template for amplifying TCR beta CDR3 regions. A set of HTBI primers served as the primers for a first-round RT-PCR of the TCR CDR3. In TCRdb, the multiplex PCR reads were re-called with MiXCR into one record per CDR3 protein. Of fewer than 750,000 distinct CDR3 sequences detected, roughly 15% appear once; the ten largest clones hold under 15%. This CDR3 comprises 14 residues. V was clipped by 5 bases and J by 3 bases, with 11 bases between them. CDR1 is KGHSH and CDR2 is LQKENI in the germline V gene.

The sample taken for sequencing was blood. The clonotype originates from a woman aged 50 to 60 with Graves' ophthalmopathy. The chain uses TRBV18 and TRBJ1-5, with D possibly matching TRBD1 (5 bases). CDR3 sequence reads: CASSSQGYNQPQHF. The CDR3, as DNA: TGTGCCAGCTCATCTCAGGGATACAATCAGCCCCAGCATTTT.